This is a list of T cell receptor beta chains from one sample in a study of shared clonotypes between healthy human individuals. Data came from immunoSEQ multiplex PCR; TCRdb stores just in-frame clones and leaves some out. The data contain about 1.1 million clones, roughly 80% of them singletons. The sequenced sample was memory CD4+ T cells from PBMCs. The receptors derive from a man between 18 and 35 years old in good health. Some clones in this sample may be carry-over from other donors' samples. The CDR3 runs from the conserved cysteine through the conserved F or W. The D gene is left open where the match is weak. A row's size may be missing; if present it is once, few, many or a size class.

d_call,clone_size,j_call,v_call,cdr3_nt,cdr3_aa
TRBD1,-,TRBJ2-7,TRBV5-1,TGCGCCAGCAGCTCCCCGGGACAGGTCTACGAGCAGTACTTC,CASSSPGQVYEQYF
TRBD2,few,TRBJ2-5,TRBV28,TGTGCCAGCGGACCCTGGACTAGCGGGAGCCGGGAGACCCAGTACTTC,CASGPWTSGSRETQYF
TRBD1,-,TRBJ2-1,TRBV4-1,TGCGCCAGCAGCCAAGCAATAGGACAGGGCTTTAGTGAGCAGTTCTTC,CASSQAIGQGFSEQFF
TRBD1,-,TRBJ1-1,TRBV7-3,TGTGCCAGCAGCCCAGGGGGCGCGTACACTGAAGCTTTCTTT,CASSPGGAYTEAFF
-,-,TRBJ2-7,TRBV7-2,TGTGCCAGCAGTCCTGGGGTAGCCAACCCCTACGAGCAGTACTTC,CASSPGVANPYEQYF
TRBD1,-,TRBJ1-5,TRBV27,TGTGCCAGCAGCGACAGGGGGAGTCAGCCCCAGCATTTT,CASSDRGSQPQHF
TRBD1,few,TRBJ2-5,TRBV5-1,TGCGCCAGCAGCTTGGGGGACAGCCAAGAGACCCAGTACTTC,CASSLGDSQETQYF
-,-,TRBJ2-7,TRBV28,TGTGCCAGCAGACACCCTAGCTCCTACGAGCAGTACTTC,CASRHPSSYEQYF
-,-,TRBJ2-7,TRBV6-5,TGTGCCAGCAGTTACTCAGGACATCGGGGCGAGCAGTACTTC,CASSYSGHRGEQYF
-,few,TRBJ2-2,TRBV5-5,TGTGCCAGCAGCTTGGGGAGGTATGACACCGGGGAGCTGTTTTTT,CASSLGRYDTGELFF
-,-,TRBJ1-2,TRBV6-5,TGTGCCAGCAGTTACCAGCTGAACTATGGCTACACCTTC,CASSYQLNYGYTF
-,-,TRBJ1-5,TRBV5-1,TGCGCCAGCAGCTTGGGGTCCTCCGGTACTCAGCCCCAGCATTTT,CASSLGSSGTQPQHF
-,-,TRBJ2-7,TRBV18,TGTGCCAGCTCACCTAGAGACTCCACCTTCAGGTACGAGCAGTACTTC,CASSPRDSTFRYEQYF
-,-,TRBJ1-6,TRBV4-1,TGCGCCAGCAGCCAAGATATTGGGACCCTCCACTTT,CASSQDIGTLHF
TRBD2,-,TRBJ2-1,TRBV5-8,TGTGCCAGCAGTCTTAGCGGGAGGGCCAACAATGAGCAGTTCTTC,CASSLSGRANNEQFF
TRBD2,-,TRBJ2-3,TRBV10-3,TGTGCCATCAGTGAAGGACTAGCGGGAATCACAGATACGCAGTATTTT,CAISEGLAGITDTQYF
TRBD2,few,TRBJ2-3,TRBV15,TGTGCCACCAGCCAAGGACTAGCGTCAGATACGCAGTATTTT,CATSQGLASDTQYF
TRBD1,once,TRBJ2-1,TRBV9,TGTGCCAGCAGCGTAGCATTGGGACAGGGCTACAATGAGCAGTTCTTC,CASSVALGQGYNEQFF
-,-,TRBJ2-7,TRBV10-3,TGTGCCATCAGTGAGAGGCAGGGGTTCGAGCAGTACTTC,CAISERQGFEQYF
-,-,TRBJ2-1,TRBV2,TGTGCCAGCAGTGACAGCTTCTACAATGAGCAGTTCTTC,CASSDSFYNEQFF
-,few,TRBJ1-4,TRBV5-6,TGTGCCAGCAGCTTCATCGGAGAAAAACTGTTTTTT,CASSFIGEKLFF
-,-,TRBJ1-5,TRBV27,TGTGCCAGCAGTTCAACCTCAGGGGTACCAAATCAGCCCCAGCATTTT,CASSSTSGVPNQPQHF
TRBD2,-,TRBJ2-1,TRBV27,TGTGCCAGCAGTTTATATCAGGGACTAGCGATCGATGAGCAGTTCTTC,CASSLYQGLAIDEQFF
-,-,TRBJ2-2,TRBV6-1,TGTGCCAGCAGTGAAATCAGACCCTCGAACACCGGGGAGCTGTTTTTT,CASSEIRPSNTGELFF
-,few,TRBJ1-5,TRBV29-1,TGCAGCGTTGCCAGGAACAGCAATCAGCCCCAGCATTTT,CSVARNSNQPQHF
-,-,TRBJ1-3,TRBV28,TGTGCCGGCCAAGGGCAGTTTGGAAACACCATATATTTT,CAGQGQFGNTIYF
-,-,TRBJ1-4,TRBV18,TGTGCCAGCTCACTCCCAGGGGTGGCAGAAAAACTGTTTTTT,CASSLPGVAEKLFF
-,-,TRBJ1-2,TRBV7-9,TGTGCCAGCAGCTTAAGCGGGGATAACTATGGCTACACCTTC,CASSLSGDNYGYTF
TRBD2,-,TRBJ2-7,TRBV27,TGTGCCACCCGGGGGGACTACGAGCAGTACTTC,CATRGDYEQYF
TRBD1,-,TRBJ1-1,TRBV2,TGTGCCAGTAGAACAGGGGAAGGCACTGAAGCTTTCTTT,CASRTGEGTEAFF
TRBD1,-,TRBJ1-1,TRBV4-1,TGCGCCAGCAGCCAAGCGGGACAGAGATACACTGAAGCTTTCTTT,CASSQAGQRYTEAFF
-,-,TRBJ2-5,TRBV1,TGCACCAGCAGGATCTATAGCGGAGCAACGTGGGAGACCCAGTACTTC,CTSRIYSGATWETQYF
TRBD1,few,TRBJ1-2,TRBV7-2,TGTGCCAGCAGCTTCACACAGGGGGCGGGTGGCTACACCTTC,CASSFTQGAGGYTF
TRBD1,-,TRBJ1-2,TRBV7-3,TGTGCCAGCAGCCGGACAGGGGCGATCTATAGCGGCTACACCTTC,CASSRTGAIYSGYTF
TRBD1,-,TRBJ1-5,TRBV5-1,TGCGCCAGCAGCTTGTTTCCCGGGACAGGGGGCAATCAGCCCCAGCATTTT,CASSLFPGTGGNQPQHF
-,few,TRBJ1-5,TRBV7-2,TGTGCCAGCAGCTTAGGGCTTGGCAATCAGCCCCAGCATTTT,CASSLGLGNQPQHF
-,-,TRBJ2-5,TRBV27,TGTGCCAGCAGTTCACGACAGGAGCCACAAGAGACCCAGTACTTC,CASSSRQEPQETQYF
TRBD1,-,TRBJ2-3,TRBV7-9,TGTGCCAGCAGCTCCGTTGCAGGGGGCGTAAGTTGGACAGATACGCAGTATTTT,CASSSVAGGVSWTDTQYF
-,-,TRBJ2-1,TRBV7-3,TGTGCCAGCAGCTTAAATAGCTACAATGAGCAGTTCTTC,CASSLNSYNEQFF
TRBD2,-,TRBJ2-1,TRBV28,TGTGCCAGCAGTTTTCTTGCTAGCGGGAGTGAGCAGTTCTTC,CASSFLASGSEQFF
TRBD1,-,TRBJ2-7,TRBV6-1,TGTGCCAGTTTGGACAGGAGGTACTCCTACGAGCAGTACTTC,CASLDRRYSYEQYF
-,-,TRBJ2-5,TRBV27,TGTGCCAGCGCGAGTGGAAGATTAGAGTACCAAGAGACCCAGTACTTC,CASASGRLEYQETQYF
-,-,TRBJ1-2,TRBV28,TGTGCCAGCAGTTACGGCTATGGCTACACCTTC,CASSYGYGYTF
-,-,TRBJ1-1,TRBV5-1,TGCGCCAGCAGCCGACGTCCGGGACGGTTGAACAACACTGAAGCTTTCTTT,CASSRRPGRLNNTEAFF
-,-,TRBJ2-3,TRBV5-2,TGTGCCAGCAGTAGCGGGAGCACAGATACGCAGTATTTT,CASSSGSTDTQYF
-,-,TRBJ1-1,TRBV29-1,TGCAGCGCCGGGACGGCGAACACTGAAGCTTTCTTT,CSAGTANTEAFF
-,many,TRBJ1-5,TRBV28,TGTGCCAGCGTTAGGACTTCAGGGGTCAATCAGCCCCAGCATTTT,CASVRTSGVNQPQHF
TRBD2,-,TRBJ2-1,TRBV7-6,TGTGCCAGCACACCGGGAGGACCCTCCAATGAGCAGTTCTTC,CASTPGGPSNEQFF
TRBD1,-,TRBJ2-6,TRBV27,TGTGCCAGCAGTTTATCCCTCAGGACAGGGGGCGTACGTACCGGGGCCAACGTCCTGACTTTC,CASSLSLRTGGVRTGANVLTF
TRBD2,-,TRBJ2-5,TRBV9,TGTGCCAGCAGCGCCCGGGGGGAGGCAGAGACCCAGTACTTC,CASSARGEAETQYF
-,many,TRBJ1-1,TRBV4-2,TGTGCCAGCAGCCTAGATCGGGCAGGGTTAACTGAAGCTTTCTTT,CASSLDRAGLTEAFF
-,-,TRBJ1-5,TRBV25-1,TGTGCCATAGGGGATTCCGGTCAGCCCCAGCATTTT,CAIGDSGQPQHF
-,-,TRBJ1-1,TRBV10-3,TGTGCCGCTCCGGTCCGGACTGAAGCTTTCTTT,CAAPVRTEAFF
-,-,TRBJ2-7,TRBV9,TGTGCCAGCAGCGCGGGTATCCTGGACTCCTACGAGCAGTACTTC,CASSAGILDSYEQYF
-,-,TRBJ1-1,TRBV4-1,TGCGCCAGCAGCCAATTACGGTCCGAGAAAGCTTTCTTT,CASSQLRSEKAFF
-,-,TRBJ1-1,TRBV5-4,TGTGCCAGCAGCTTGGGGGGACGGGAGAACACTGAAGCTTTCTTT,CASSLGGRENTEAFF
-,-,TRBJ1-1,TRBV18,TGTGCCAGCTCACCAAAACTACAGGGCAGGTGGACTGAAGCTTTCTTT,CASSPKLQGRWTEAFF
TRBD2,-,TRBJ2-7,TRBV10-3,TGTGCCATCAAATTTAGCGGGAGGGACTACGAGCAGTACTTC,CAIKFSGRDYEQYF
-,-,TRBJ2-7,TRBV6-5,TGTGCCAGCAGTTACGTACAGGGAAAAGGCTACGAGCAGTACTTC,CASSYVQGKGYEQYF